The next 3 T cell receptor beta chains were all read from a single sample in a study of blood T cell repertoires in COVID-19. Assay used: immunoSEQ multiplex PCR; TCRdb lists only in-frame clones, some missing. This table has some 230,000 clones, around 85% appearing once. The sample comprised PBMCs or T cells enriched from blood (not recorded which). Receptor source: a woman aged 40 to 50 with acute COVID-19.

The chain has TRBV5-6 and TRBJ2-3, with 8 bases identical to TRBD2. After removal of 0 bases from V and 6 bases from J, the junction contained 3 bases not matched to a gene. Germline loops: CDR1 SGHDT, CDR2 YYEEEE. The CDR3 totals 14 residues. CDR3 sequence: CASSLVAGQDTQYF. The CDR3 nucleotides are TGTGCCAGCAGCTTGGTAGCGGGGCAGGATACGCAGTATTTT. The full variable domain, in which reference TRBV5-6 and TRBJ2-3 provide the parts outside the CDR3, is DAGVTQSPTHLIKTRGQQVTLRCSPKSGHDTVSWYQQALGQGPQFIFQYYEEEERQRGNFPDRFSGHQFPNYSSELNVNALLLGDSALYLCASSLVAGQDTQYFGPGTRLTVL.

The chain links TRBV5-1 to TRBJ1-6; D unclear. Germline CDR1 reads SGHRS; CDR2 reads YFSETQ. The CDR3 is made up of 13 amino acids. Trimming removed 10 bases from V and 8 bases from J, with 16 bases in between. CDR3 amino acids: CASRGTKHSPLHF. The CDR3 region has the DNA TGCGCCTCCCGAGGAACTAAGCATTCACCCCTCCACTTT. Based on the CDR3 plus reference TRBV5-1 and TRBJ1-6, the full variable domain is KAGVTQTPRYLIKTRGQQVTLSCSPISGHRSVSWYQQTPGQGLQFLFEYFSETQRNKGNFPGRFSGRQFSNSRSEMNVSTLELGDSALYLCASRGTKHSPLHFGNGTRLTVT.

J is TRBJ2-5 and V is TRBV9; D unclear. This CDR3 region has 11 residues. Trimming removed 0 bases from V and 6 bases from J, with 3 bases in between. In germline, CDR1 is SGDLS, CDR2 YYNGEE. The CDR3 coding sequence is TGTGCCAGCAGCGTAGATAAGACCCAGTACTTC. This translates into CASSVDKTQYF.